This record concerns one T cell receptor (beta chain) sequence. Libraries were prepared by immunoSEQ multiplex PCR; TCRdb keeps only in-frame clonotypes and omits some of them. The table has fewer than 700,000 clones, 88% seen once; the top ten hold about 0.01%. The data stem from a study of shared T cell receptors in the human thymus. The data were also submitted as part of a second study, on human thymus T cells. This second study notes: Finnish infants who were healthy and having corrective surgery for congenital heart defects made up the donors. Resections removed during corrective heart surgery provided the thymus tissue used. An apparent bias in V and J gene usage was seen in thymic and blood repertoires. Unrelated individuals reportedly shared highly overlapping thymic TCR repertoires.

The sequencing sample was made of thymocytes. This TCR derives from a boy under two years old with a congenital heart defect.

The CDR3 reads CASSLSHRGTRTDTQYF. The CDR3 nucleotides are TGTGCCAGCAGTTTATCCCACAGGGGAACTAGGACAGATACGCAGTATTTT. The chain couples TRBV27 to TRBJ2-3; 7 nucleotides align to TRBD1. Germline values: CDR1 MNHEY, CDR2 SMNVEV (reference sequence). Unmatched junction bases numbered 9, after V lost 0 bases and J lost 3 bases. The CDR3 has 17 amino acids.